The 26 T cell receptor beta chains below were found in one sample sequenced in a study of blood T cell repertoires in COVID-19. Here immunoSEQ multiplex PCR was the method, and the copy in TCRdb shows in-frame clones only, minus some. The sample yields 250,000 to 300,000 clones, around 90% seen once. Sequencing was performed on peripheral blood. The receptors shown here come from a woman in her 50s who had recovered from COVID-19.

The chain is built from TRBV9 and TRBJ2-2; 10 bases agree with TRBD2. J gave up 4 bases and V 4 bases, and 4 bases lay outside the gene matches. CDR1 is SGDLS and CDR2 is YYNGEE in the germline V gene. The CDR3 length is 15 residues. CDR3 amino acids: CASSFSGGFTGELFF. The CDR3, as DNA: TGTGCCAGCAGCTTTAGCGGGGGGTTCACCGGGGAGCTGTTTTTT.

The chain recombines TRBV5-1 with TRBJ1-1, with 9 bases lining up with TRBD1. Unmatched junction bases numbered 13, after V lost 4 bases and J lost 6 bases. There are 16 residues in the CDR3. The germline CDR1 and CDR2 sequences are SGHRS and YFSETQ. CDR3 loop: CASSPTMTGGRSEAFF. CDR3 sequence (DNA): TGCGCCAGCAGCCCAACCATGACAGGGGGAAGATCTGAAGCTTTCTTT.

The chain carries TRBV7-9 and TRBJ2-3, with D hard to call. Trimming took off 5 bases at V and 2 bases at J, with 11 bases between the two ends. Germline CDR1 and CDR2: SEHNR and FQNEAQ (reference sequence). This CDR3 contains 14 residues. CDR3 in DNA: TGTGCCAGCAGCCCCGTCGTGTCCACAGATACGCAGTATTTT. Its translation: CASSPVVSTDTQYF.

This sequence joins TRBV6-2 or TRBV6-3 and TRBJ2-3, with 12 bases matching TRBD2. Trimming cost V 6 bases and J 6 bases; bases outside gene matches: 7. CDR1 and CDR2 (germline): MNHEY, SVGEGT. This CDR3 has 15 amino acids. The CDR3 loop is CASSPTSGGPDTQYF. CDR3 nucleotides: TGTGCCAGCAGCCCGACTAGCGGGGGACCCGATACGCAGTATTTT.

V usage is TRBV7-2 and J usage is TRBJ2-3; D possibly corresponds to TRBD1 (5 bases). The ends were cut back, 5 bases at V and 0 bases at J, with 12 bases in the middle. From germline, CDR1 is SGHTA and CDR2 FQGNSA. The length of the CDR3 is 15 residues. CDR3 sequence (DNA): TGTGCCAGCAGCCCCCAGGGTAGGAGCACAGATACGCAGTATTTT. Protein product: CASSPQGRSTDTQYF. The complete variable domain, with remaining parts taken from reference TRBV7-2 and TRBJ2-3, reads GAGVSQSPSNKVTEKGKDVELRCDPISGHTALYWYRQSLGQGLEFLIYFQGNSAPDKSGLPSDRFSAERTGGSVSTLTIQRTQQEDSAVYLCASSPQGRSTDTQYFGPGTRLTVL.

The chain has TRBV2 and TRBJ1-3; maybe TRBD1 (6 bases). Germline CDR1 SNHLY, CDR2 FYNNEI. Trimming pared 6 bases from V and 12 bases from J, leaving 12 bases between. CDR3 length: 11 amino acids. In nucleotides, the CDR3 is TGTGCCAGCAGAACAGGGTCTTACATATATTTT. It is translated as CASRTGSYIYF.

This chain links TRBV6-2 or TRBV6-3 with TRBJ1-2; D perhaps matches TRBD1 (6 bases). Germline lookup yields CDR1 MNHEY and CDR2 SVGEGT. The V gene lost 5 bases and the J gene lost 6 bases, with 16 bases spanning the gap. The CDR3 consists of 14 residues. CDR3 DNA sequence: TGTGCCAGCAGTAAATATCAGGGGATCGATGGCTACACCTTC. Protein: CASSKYQGIDGYTF.

J is TRBJ1-2 and V is TRBV9; D perhaps matches TRBD1 (5 bases). Germline assignment: CDR1 SGDLS and CDR2 YYNGEE. The V and J ends lost 4 bases and 7 bases respectively, with 20 bases between them. The CDR3 is made up of 15 amino acids. In nucleotides, the CDR3 is TGTGCCAGCAGCCCGGACACCTCCTCCGAGCCTGGCTACACCTTC. It is translated as CASSPDTSSEPGYTF.

The rearrangement joins TRBV19 to TRBJ1-5; D perhaps matches TRBD1 (5 bases). The CDR3 loop spans 13 amino acids. Trimming cost V 2 bases and J 6 bases, with 8 bases left between them. Germline CDR1 and CDR2: LNHDA and SQIVND (reference sequence). CDR3 in amino acids: CASSISRAQPQHF. The CDR3, as DNA: TGTGCCAGTAGTATAAGCAGGGCTCAGCCCCAGCATTTT.

The rearrangement joins TRBV11-2 to TRBJ1-3; D may be TRBD1 (5 bases). Between the trimmed V and J ends, which lost 8 bases and 0 bases, there was a span of 8 bases. The CDR3 runs to 13 residues. CDR1 and CDR2 (germline): SGHAT, FQNNGV. In DNA, the CDR3 is TGTGCCAGCCGACAGAGCTCTGGAAACACCATATATTTT. It encodes CASRQSSGNTIYF.

The sample holds one count of this clone. The chain is built from TRBV28 and TRBJ1-3; D is unclear. Trimming removed 4 bases at V and 10 bases at J, with 5 bases between. The CDR3 loop spans 10 amino acids. Germline CDR1 MDHEN, CDR2 SYDVKM. CDR3 loop: CASSSETIYF. CDR3 DNA sequence: TGTGCCAGCAGTTCGGAGACCATATATTTT.

This clone was found a few times. The V call is TRBV28, the J call TRBJ1-2; a weak D match, TRBD1 (6 bases). CDR1 and CDR2 (germline): MDHEN, SYDVKM. The CDR3 is 16 residues long. With 1 base removed from V and 6 bases from J, the gap between germline ends came to 18 bases. CDR3 residues: CASSLYDRRKAHGYTF. CDR3 bases: TGTGCCAGCAGTTTATATGACAGGAGAAAAGCCCATGGCTACACCTTC.

V and J are TRBV29-1 and TRBJ1-1; D not certain. CDR1 is SQVTM, CDR2 ANQGSEA, per germline. With 7 bases removed from V and 4 bases from J, the gap between germline ends came to 19 bases. This CDR3 is 14 amino acids long. The CDR3 nucleotides are TGCAGCGCCATCTCCCTAGCAATAATCACTGAAGCTTTCTTT. Translating it yields CSAISLAIITEAFF.

V and J are TRBV13 and TRBJ1-2; no reliable D call. CDR1 is PRHDT, CDR2 FYEKMQ, per germline (reference sequence). This CDR3 contains 14 residues. Trimming pared 0 bases from V and 8 bases from J, leaving 13 bases between. This CDR3 is CASSLGLGWRGYTF. The CDR3 DNA reads TGTGCCAGCAGCTTAGGTCTTGGCTGGCGGGGCTACACCTTC. The full variable domain, in which reference TRBV13 and TRBJ1-2 provide the parts outside the CDR3, is AAGVIQSPRHLIKEKRETATLKCYPIPRHDTVYWYQQGPGQDPQFLISFYEKMQSDKGSIPDRFSAQQFSDYHSELNMSSLELGDSALYFCASSLGLGWRGYTFGSGTRLTVV.

The genes are TRBV28 and TRBJ1-5; D is perhaps TRBD1 (6 bases). Per germline, CDR1 MDHEN and CDR2 SYDVKM. The CDR3 extends over 18 amino acids. V lost 6 bases, J lost 0 bases, and 21 bases lay in between. The DNA for the CDR3 is TGTGCCAGCAGCCGATTGGGACACACGAAATATAGCAATCAGCCCCAGCATTTT. Its translation: CASSRLGHTKYSNQPQHF.

The J gene is TRBJ2-7, the V gene TRBV5-6, with D maybe TRBD1 (5 bases). Germline V lookup: CDR1 SGHDT, CDR2 YYEEEE. V shed 2 bases and J shed 2 bases, with 14 bases lying between them. The CDR3 has 15 residues. The CDR3 coding sequence is TGTGCCAGCAGCTTCCTTACAGGCGTTCCCTACGAGCAGTACTTC. Protein: CASSFLTGVPYEQYF.

V is TRBV5-4 and J is TRBJ2-3; 7 nucleotides align to TRBD2. V was clipped by 7 bases and J by 1 base; unmatched bases: 12. CDR1 and CDR2 (germline): SGHNT, YYREEE (reference sequence). The CDR3 extends over 16 amino acids. The CDR3 nucleotides read TGTGCCAGCTTCGTGGGCGGCGGGAGTCGCACAGATACGCAGTATTTT. Residues: CASFVGGGSRTDTQYF.

The chain joins TRBV18 to TRBJ2-1; the match to TRBD2 covers 8 bases. The CDR3 spans 15 residues. V trimming: 5 bases; J trimming: 1 base; junction bases outside the gene matches: 4. Germline V CDR1 and CDR2: KGHSH, LQKENI. The DNA of the CDR3 is TGTGCCAGCTCAAGGAGCGGGAGTTCCTACAATGAGCAGTTCTTC. Translation gives CASSRSGSSYNEQFF.

J is TRBJ1-2 and V is TRBV10-3; 7 bases fit TRBD1. The germline gives CDR1 ENHRY, CDR2 SYGVKD. This CDR3 is 15 amino acids long. Losses at the gene ends were 6 bases for V and 1 base for J; bases not matched to a gene: 8. CDR3 protein: CAIRTGTDLNYGYTF. CDR3 coding DNA: TGTGCCATCAGGACAGGGACAGACCTTAACTATGGCTACACCTTC.

The chain recombines TRBV3-1 (or the pseudogene TRBV3-2) with TRBJ2-7, with TRBD1 identical over 11 bases. CDR3 length: 14 residues. J was trimmed by 3 bases and V by 7 bases; bases with no gene match: 5. The germline V gene has CDR1 LGHDT and CDR2 YNNKEL (reference sequence). The CDR3 sequence: CASTRTGGFYEQYF. The CDR3 nucleotides read TGTGCCAGCACCCGGACAGGGGGCTTCTACGAGCAGTACTTC.

The V and J genes are TRBV28 and TRBJ1-2; a possible D gene is TRBD1 (6 bases). The germline CDR1 and CDR2 sequences are MDHEN and SYDVKM. This CDR3 is built from 14 residues. Trimming cost V 6 bases and J 4 bases, with 15 bases left between them. The CDR3 loop is CASRRNQGTYGYTF. As DNA, the CDR3 is TGTGCCAGCAGACGGAACCAGGGGACCTATGGCTACACCTTC.

The gene calls are TRBV24-1 and TRBJ2-3; 10 nucleotides align to TRBD1. This CDR3 region has 16 residues. The germline V gene encodes CDR1 KGHDR and CDR2 SFDVKD. V shed 5 bases and J 4 bases; nucleotides not matched to a gene: 8. This CDR3 reads CATSGDRGRRSDTQYF. CDR3 nucleotides: TGTGCCACCAGTGGTGACAGGGGGCGGAGGTCAGATACGCAGTATTTT.

The chain links TRBV9 to TRBJ2-7; 9 positions agree with TRBD1. Germline-derived CDR1 and CDR2 are SGDLS and YYNGEE. This CDR3 has 14 residues. V shed 1 base, J shed 7 bases, and the junction held 6 bases outside the gene matches. The CDR3 nucleotides read TGTGCCAGCAGCGTACGGGACAGGGCCTTGGAGCAGTACTTC. Translating gives CASSVRDRALEQYF.

This clone has just one count. The rearrangement links TRBV11-2 to TRBJ2-1; 8 bases fit TRBD1. The CDR3 length is 12 residues. With 5 bases clipped from V and 13 bases from J, the junction kept 7 bases outside the gene matches. Germline V gene sequence: CDR1 SGHAT, CDR2 FQNNGV. As DNA, the CDR3 is TGTGCCAGCAGCACCCACGGGACAGGACAGTTCTTC. Translating it yields CASSTHGTGQFF.

CDR3 bases: TGTGCCAGCAGGCGCACCAGGGACAAACAGACGACGTTTCCCACCGGGGAGCTGTTTTTT. Protein product: CASRRTRDKQTTFPTGELFF. V and J are TRBV3-1 (or the pseudogene TRBV3-2) and TRBJ2-2, with D maybe TRBD1 (6 bases). Trimming cost V 6 bases and J 4 bases, with 30 bases left between them. The CDR3 extends over 20 amino acids. In germline, CDR1 is LGHDT, CDR2 YNNKEL (reference sequence).

In its sample, this clone was seen once. The chain has TRBV18 and TRBJ2-2, with 9 bases lining up with TRBD1. The germline CDR1 and CDR2 sequences are KGHSH and LQKENI. The CDR3 is made up of 15 amino acids. V lost 2 bases, J lost 6 bases, and 4 bases stayed unmatched. For the CDR3, the DNA is TGTGCCAGCTCACCAACCGACAGGGGGGCCGGGGAGCTGTTTTTT. Its protein is CASSPTDRGAGELFF.